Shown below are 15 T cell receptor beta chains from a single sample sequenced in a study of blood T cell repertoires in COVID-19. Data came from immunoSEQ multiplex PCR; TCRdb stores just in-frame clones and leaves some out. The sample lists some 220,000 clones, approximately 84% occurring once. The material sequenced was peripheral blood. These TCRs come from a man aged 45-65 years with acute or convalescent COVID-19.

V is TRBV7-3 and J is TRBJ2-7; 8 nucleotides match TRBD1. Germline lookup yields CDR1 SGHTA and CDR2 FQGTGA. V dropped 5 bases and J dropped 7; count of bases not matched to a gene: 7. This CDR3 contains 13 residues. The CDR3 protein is CASSPDRVGEQYF. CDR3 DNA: TGTGCCAGCAGCCCGGACAGGGTCGGAGAGCAGTACTTC.

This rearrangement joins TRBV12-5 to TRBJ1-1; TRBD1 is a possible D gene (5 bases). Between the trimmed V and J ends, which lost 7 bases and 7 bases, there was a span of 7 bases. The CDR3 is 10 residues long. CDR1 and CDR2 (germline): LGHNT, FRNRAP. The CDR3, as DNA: TGTGCTAGTGTGCAGGGTGAAGCTTTCTTT. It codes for CASVQGEAFF.

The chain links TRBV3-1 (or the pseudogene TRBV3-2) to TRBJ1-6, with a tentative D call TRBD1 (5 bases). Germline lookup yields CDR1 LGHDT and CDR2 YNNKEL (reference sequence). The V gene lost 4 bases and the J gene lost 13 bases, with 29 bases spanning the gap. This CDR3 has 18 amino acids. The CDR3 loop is CASSLHLLTTGLVGPLHF. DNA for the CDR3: TGTGCCAGCAGCCTTCACCTTCTAACAACAGGATTGGTTGGGCCCCTCCACTTT.

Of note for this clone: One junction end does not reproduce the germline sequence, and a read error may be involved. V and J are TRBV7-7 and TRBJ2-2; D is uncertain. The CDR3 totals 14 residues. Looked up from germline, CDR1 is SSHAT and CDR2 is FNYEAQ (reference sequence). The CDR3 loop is CASSKDLVSGELFF. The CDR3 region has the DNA TGTGCTAGCAGCAAAGACTTAGTGTCCGGGGAGCTGTTTTTT.

The chain's CDR3 is CASRNRDRDGYTF. In DNA, the CDR3 is TGTGCCAGCAGGAACCGGGACAGGGACGGCTACACCTTC. The V call is TRBV2, the J call TRBJ1-2, with 9 bases matching TRBD1. CDR3 length: 13 residues. Germline-derived CDR1 and CDR2 are SNHLY and FYNNEI. J was trimmed by 8 bases and V by 6 bases; bases with no gene match: 7.

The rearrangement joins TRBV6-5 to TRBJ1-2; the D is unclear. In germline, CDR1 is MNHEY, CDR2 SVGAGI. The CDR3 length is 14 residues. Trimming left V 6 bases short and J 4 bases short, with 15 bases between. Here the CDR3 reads CASRNFGNLYGYTF. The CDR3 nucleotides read TGTGCCAGCAGGAACTTCGGGAATCTCTATGGCTACACCTTC.

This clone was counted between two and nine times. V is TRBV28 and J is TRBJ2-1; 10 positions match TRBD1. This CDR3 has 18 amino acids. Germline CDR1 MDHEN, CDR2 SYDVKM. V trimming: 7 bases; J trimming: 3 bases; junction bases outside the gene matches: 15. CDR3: CASTPPSGQGGYYNEQFF. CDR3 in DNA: TGTGCCAGCACCCCCCCTAGCGGACAGGGGGGGTACTACAATGAGCAGTTCTTC.

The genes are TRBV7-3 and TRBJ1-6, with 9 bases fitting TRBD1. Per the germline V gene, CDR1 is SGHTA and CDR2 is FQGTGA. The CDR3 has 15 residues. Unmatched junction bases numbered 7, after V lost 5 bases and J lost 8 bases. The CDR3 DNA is TGTGCCAGCAGCCCTACGGGACAGGGAGATTCACCCCTCCACTTT. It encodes CASSPTGQGDSPLHF. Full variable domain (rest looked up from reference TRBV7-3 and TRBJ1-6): GAGVSQTPSNKVTEKGKYVELRCDPISGHTALYWYRQSLGQGPEFLIYFQGTGAADDSGLPNDRFFAVRPEGSVSTLKIQRTERGDSAVYLCASSPTGQGDSPLHFGNGTRLTVT.

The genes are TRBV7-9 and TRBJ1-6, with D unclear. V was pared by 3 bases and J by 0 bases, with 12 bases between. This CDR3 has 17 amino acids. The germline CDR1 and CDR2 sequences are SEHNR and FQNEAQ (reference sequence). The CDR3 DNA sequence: TGTGCCAGCAGCTTTAGTCCCGGTAGCTCCTATAATTCACCCCTCCACTTT. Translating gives CASSFSPGSSYNSPLHF.

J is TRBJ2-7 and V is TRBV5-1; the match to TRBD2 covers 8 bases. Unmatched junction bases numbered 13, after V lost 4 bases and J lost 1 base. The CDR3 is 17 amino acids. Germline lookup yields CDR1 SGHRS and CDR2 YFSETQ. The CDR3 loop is CASSLLTSSGPSYEQYF. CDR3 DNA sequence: TGCGCCAGCAGCCTTCTCACGTCTAGCGGGCCGTCCTACGAGCAGTACTTC.

The CDR3 nucleotides are TGTGCCGCGAAACAGCGGGCCATGAACAATTCACCCCTCCACTTT. Translating gives CAAKQRAMNNSPLHF. The chain joins TRBV10-3 to TRBJ1-6; no clear D gene. V gave up 11 bases and J gave up 7 bases, with 21 bases separating them. The CDR3 is 15 residues long. Germline CDR1 reads ENHRY; CDR2 reads SYGVKD.

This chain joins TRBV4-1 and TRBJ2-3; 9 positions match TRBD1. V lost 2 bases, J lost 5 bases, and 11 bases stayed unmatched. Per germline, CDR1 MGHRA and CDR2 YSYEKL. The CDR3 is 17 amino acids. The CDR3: CASSQRSGQGKGDTQYF. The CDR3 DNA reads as TGCGCCAGCAGCCAAAGATCGGGACAGGGTAAAGGAGATACGCAGTATTTT.

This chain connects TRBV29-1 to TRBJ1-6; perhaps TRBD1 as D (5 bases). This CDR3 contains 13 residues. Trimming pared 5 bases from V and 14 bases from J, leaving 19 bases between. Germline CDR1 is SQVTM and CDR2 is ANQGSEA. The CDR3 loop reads CSVKTDARGALHF. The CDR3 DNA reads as TGCAGCGTTAAGACCGATGCCCGGGGGGCCCTCCACTTT.

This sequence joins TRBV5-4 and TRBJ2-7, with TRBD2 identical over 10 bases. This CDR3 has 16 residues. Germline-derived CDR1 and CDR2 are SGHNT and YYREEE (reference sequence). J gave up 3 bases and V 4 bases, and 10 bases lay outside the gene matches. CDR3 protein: CASSPYQSGRGYEQYF. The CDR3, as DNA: TGTGCCAGCAGCCCCTATCAAAGCGGGAGGGGCTACGAGCAGTACTTC.

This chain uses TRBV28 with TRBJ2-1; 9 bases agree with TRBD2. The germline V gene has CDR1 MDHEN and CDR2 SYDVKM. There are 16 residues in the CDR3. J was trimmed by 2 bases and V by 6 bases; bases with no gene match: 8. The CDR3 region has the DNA TGTGCCAGCAGACCCGGTAGCGGGAGACCCTACAATGAGCAGTTCTTC. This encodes CASRPGSGRPYNEQFF.